The 24 T cell receptor beta chains given below trace back to one sample, sequenced in a study of shared clonotypes between healthy human individuals. Libraries were prepared by immunoSEQ multiplex PCR; TCRdb keeps only in-frame clonotypes and omits some of them. The profile shows some 2,500,000 clones, around 93% of them singletons. Sequenced input: naive CD4+ T cells from PBMCs. Subset denoted: CD45RA+ positively selected. Receptors were obtained from a man aged 18 to 29 in good health. Some clones in this sample may be carry-over from other donors' samples.

The chain is built from TRBV7-9 and TRBJ2-5; 10 nucleotides line up with TRBD1. With 2 bases clipped from V and 5 bases from J, the junction kept 8 bases outside the gene matches. CDR3 length equals 16 residues. Germline V gene data show CDR1 as SEHNR and CDR2 as FQNEAQ (reference sequence). CDR3 nucleotide sequence: TGTGCCAGCAGCTTACGACGGACAGGGGGAAGCGAGACCCAGTACTTC. Amino acid sequence: CASSLRRTGGSETQYF. Together with reference TRBV7-9 and TRBJ2-5, the CDR3 gives the full variable domain: DTGVSQNPRHKITKRGQNVTFRCDPISEHNRLYWYRQTLGQGPEFLTYFQNEAQLEKSRLLSDRFSAERPKGSFSTLEIQRTEQGDSAMYLCASSLRRTGGSETQYFGPGTRLLVL.

The chain couples TRBV6-6 to TRBJ1-4; D might be TRBD1 (5 bases). This CDR3 is 15 amino acids long. V lost 4 bases, J lost 12 bases, and 21 bases lay in between. Germline assignment: CDR1 MNHNY and CDR2 SVGAGI (reference sequence). This CDR3 is CASSSGELETGELFF. The CDR3 DNA follows: TGTGCCAGCAGTTCCGGGGAACTGGAGACGGGGGAACTGTTTTTT.

The V gene is TRBV18, the J gene TRBJ1-5; D is unresolved. This CDR3 region has 13 residues. The germline CDR1 and CDR2 sequences are KGHSH and LQKENI. V lost 5 bases to trimming and J lost 12 bases, with 17 bases between them. CDR3 sequence reads: CASSEYEDQRQHF. In DNA form, the CDR3 reads TGTGCCAGCTCAGAATACGAAGACCAACGCCAGCATTTT. The whole variable domain, remainder taken from reference TRBV18 and TRBJ1-5, is NAGVMQNPRHLVRRRGQEARLRCSPMKGHSHVYWYRQLPEEGLKFMVYLQKENIIDESGMPKERFSAEFPKEGPSILRIQQVVRGDSAAYFCASSEYEDQRQHFGDGTRLSIL.

CDR3 DNA: TGTGCCAGCAGCCAACCGCCGGGACTGCCTTCCGCAGATACGCAGTATTTT. Residues: CASSQPPGLPSADTQYF. V is TRBV28 and J is TRBJ2-3, with D possibly matching TRBD2 (6 bases). The germline V gene encodes CDR1 MDHEN and CDR2 SYDVKM. With 6 bases removed from V and 4 bases from J, the gap between germline ends came to 23 bases. This CDR3 region has 17 residues. The variable domain in full, completed from reference TRBV28 and TRBJ2-3, reads DVKVTQSSRYLVKRTGEKVFLECVQDMDHENMFWYRQDPGLGLRLIYFSYDVKMKEKGDIPEGYSVSREKKERFSLILESASTNQTSMYLCASSQPPGLPSADTQYFGPGTRLTVL.

CDR3 region: CASSLTGGLAGKETQYF. CDR3 DNA sequence: TGTGCCAGCAGCTTAACGGGCGGACTAGCGGGAAAAGAGACCCAGTACTTC. The rearrangement uses TRBV7-3 and TRBJ2-5; TRBD2 agrees at 12 bases. The length of the CDR3 is 17 residues. J was trimmed by 3 bases and V by 0 bases; bases with no gene match: 5. Germline V gene data show CDR1 as SGHTA and CDR2 as FQGTGA.

V usage is TRBV27 and J usage is TRBJ2-7; 8 bases align to TRBD1. CDR3 length equals 14 residues. V was pared by 6 bases and J by 4 bases, with 8 bases of the junction left unmatched. The germline CDR1 and CDR2 sequences are MNHEY and SMNVEV (reference sequence). CDR3 sequence (DNA): TGTGCCAGCAGGCTAGGACAGGGATCGTACGAGCAGTACTTC. This translates into CASRLGQGSYEQYF.

The J gene is TRBJ2-7, the V gene TRBV5-1; D gene uncertain. From germline, CDR1 is SGHRS and CDR2 YFSETQ. The V end lost 0 bases, the J end lost 5 bases, and 12 bases lay between the germline ends. There are 14 residues in the CDR3. Written as DNA, the CDR3 is TGCGCCAGCAGCTTGGGTGGCTCCGAGGACGAGCAGTACTTC. Translation: CASSLGGSEDEQYF. Together with reference TRBV5-1 and TRBJ2-7, the CDR3 gives the full variable domain: KAGVTQTPRYLIKTRGQQVTLSCSPISGHRSVSWYQQTPGQGLQFLFEYFSETQRNKGNFPGRFSGRQFSNSRSEMNVSTLELGDSALYLCASSLGGSEDEQYFGPGTRLTVT.

The J gene is TRBJ2-1, the V gene TRBV5-1; D call uncertain. This CDR3 is built from 14 residues. Looked up from germline, CDR1 is SGHRS and CDR2 is YFSETQ. V gave up 4 bases and J gave up 5 bases, with 13 bases separating them. This CDR3 is CASSGGSSNNEQFF. The DNA for the CDR3 is TGCGCCAGCAGCGGCGGTTCCTCTAACAATGAGCAGTTCTTC.

About this clone itself: The sample contains more than one DNA sequence encoding this CDR3. V and J are TRBV2 and TRBJ2-1; possible D gene TRBD1, 6 bases. Deletions cut 3 bases from V and 9 bases from J, with 12 bases between. Germline CDR1 SNHLY, CDR2 FYNNEI. The CDR3 is 13 residues long. The CDR3 loop is CASSEVQGGEQFF. CDR3 DNA: TGTGCCAGCAGTGAGGTACAGGGTGGTGAGCAGTTCTTC.

The chain is built from TRBV6-5 and TRBJ1-2; maybe TRBD1 (6 bases). Trimming pared 7 bases from V and 3 bases from J, leaving 12 bases between. Germline CDR1 MNHEY, CDR2 SVGAGI. The CDR3 length is 13 residues. CDR3 sequence reads: CASIGGLDYGYTF. CDR3 nucleotides: TGTGCCAGCATCGGGGGCTTGGACTATGGCTACACCTTC.

The V gene is TRBV4-2, the J gene TRBJ2-7; 7 nucleotides agree with TRBD2. Germline V gives CDR1 LGHNA, CDR2 YNFKEQ. The CDR3 runs to 17 residues. The V gene end was trimmed by 3 bases and the J gene end by 2 bases; junction bases not matched to a gene: 13. DNA for the CDR3: TGTGCCAGCAGCCACGCCTCAGGAGCTAGCGGCGCCTACGAGCAGTACTTC. Translating it yields CASSHASGASGAYEQYF.

The CDR3, as DNA: TGTGCCAGCAGCTTAGGGACAGGGGGTCCTGAAAAACTGTTTTTT. Encoded protein: CASSLGTGGPEKLFF. The V call is TRBV7-9, the J call TRBJ1-4; 10 bases agree with TRBD1. The CDR3 sequence is 15 residues long. Germline values: CDR1 SEHNR, CDR2 FQNEAQ (reference sequence). V lost 1 base and J lost 7; bases outside the gene matches: 3.

The chain links TRBV6-5 to TRBJ2-7; TRBD2 is a possible D gene (6 bases). CDR1 is MNHEY and CDR2 is SVGAGI in the germline V gene. The V gene lost 3 bases and the J gene lost 3 bases, with 9 bases spanning the gap. CDR3 length equals 13 residues. The CDR3: CASSYWRGYEQYF. The CDR3 DNA is TGTGCCAGCAGTTATTGGCGGGGCTACGAGCAGTACTTC.

As for this clone: The sample carries other DNA sequences with the same CDR3. This rearrangement joins TRBV7-3 to TRBJ2-7, with D possibly being TRBD2 (5 bases). Germline loops: CDR1 SGHTA, CDR2 FQGTGA. V gave up 5 bases and J gave up 3 bases, with 11 bases separating them. The CDR3 loop spans 13 amino acids. The CDR3 loop is CASSLSGSYEQYF. In DNA form, the CDR3 reads TGTGCCAGCAGCCTGAGCGGAAGCTACGAGCAGTACTTC.

The chain couples TRBV2 to TRBJ2-1, with 13 bases matching TRBD2. V trimming: 2 bases; J trimming: 7 bases; junction bases outside the gene matches: 8. The length of the CDR3 is 17 residues. Germline-derived CDR1 and CDR2 are SNHLY and FYNNEI. The CDR3 spells CASSETRLAGGFNEQFF. The CDR3 bases are TGTGCCAGCAGTGAAACGCGACTAGCGGGAGGATTTAATGAGCAGTTCTTC.

Regarding this clone: This same CDR3 is encoded by further DNA sequences in the sample. This chain uses TRBV5-1 with TRBJ2-5; maybe TRBD1 (6 bases). The CDR3 has 13 residues. CDR1 is SGHRS and CDR2 is YFSETQ in the germline V gene. Trimming shortened V by 4 bases and J by 2 bases, and 9 bases separated the two germline ends. CDR3 nucleotide sequence: TGCGCCAGCAGCCCGGACAGTCAAGAGACCCAGTACTTC. Its translation: CASSPDSQETQYF.

This chain joins TRBV4-1 and TRBJ2-7, with D uncertain. This CDR3 region has 14 residues. Trimming cost V 4 bases and J 5 bases, with 15 bases left between them. Per the germline V gene, CDR1 is MGHRA and CDR2 is YSYEKL. Written as DNA, the CDR3 is TGCGCCAGCAGCCCAATAAAGGGCGAAAACGAGCAGTACTTC. This codes for CASSPIKGENEQYF.

This clone was recorded only once. Written as DNA, the CDR3 is TGTGCCAGCAGCTTGGAGACAGGATTCCCCAATGAGCAGTTCTTC. It specifies CASSLETGFPNEQFF. V usage is TRBV11-2 and J usage is TRBJ2-1, with D tentatively TRBD1 (6 bases). This CDR3 comprises 15 residues. Germline CDR1 SGHAT, CDR2 FQNNGV. V was shortened by 3 bases and J by 6 bases, with 15 bases between the two germline ends.

The J gene is TRBJ2-3, the V gene TRBV5-6; D remains unclear. The CDR3 sequence is 13 residues long. The germline CDR1 and CDR2 sequences are SGHDT and YYEEEE. V was clipped by 4 bases and J by 2 bases, with 8 bases between them. Here the CDR3 reads CASSTRNTDTQYF. In DNA form, the CDR3 reads TGTGCCAGCAGCACCAGGAACACAGATACGCAGTATTTT.

V is TRBV18 and J is TRBJ2-7, with D possibly TRBD1 on 6 matching bases. Germline V gives CDR1 KGHSH, CDR2 LQKENI. The CDR3 extends over 15 amino acids. V lost 3 bases, J lost 1 base, and 13 bases lay in between. For the CDR3, the DNA is TGTGCCAGCTCACCCCCGGGACACAAATCCTACGAGCAGTACTTC. Translation gives CASSPPGHKSYEQYF.

The chain uses TRBV6-1 and TRBJ2-1; D assignment may be TRBD1 or TRBD2 (5 bases each). This CDR3 is built from 14 residues. V shed 1 base and J shed 7 bases, with 11 bases lying between them. The germline CDR1 and CDR2 sequences are MNHNS and SASEGT. DNA for the CDR3: TGTGCCAGCAGTGAAGGGCTATGGGGGAATGAGCAGTTCTTC. It yields the protein CASSEGLWGNEQFF.

This clone was seen a single time. The chain carries TRBV28 and TRBJ1-1, with D perhaps matching TRBD1 (5 bases). Trimming stripped 0 bases from V and 1 base from J, with 18 bases between. The germline V gene encodes CDR1 MDHEN and CDR2 SYDVKM. CDR3 length equals 18 residues. Here the CDR3 reads CASSLWAGSYRGNTEAFF. The DNA of the CDR3 is TGTGCCAGCAGTTTATGGGCAGGGTCCTATCGTGGGAACACTGAAGCTTTCTTT.

The chain recombines TRBV5-5 with TRBJ1-4; D gene ambiguous. Germline-derived CDR1 and CDR2 are SGHKS and YYEKEE (reference sequence). The CDR3 covers 16 residues. V dropped 2 bases and J dropped 6 bases, with 17 bases sitting between them. CDR3 amino acids: CASSLGPSEGDEKLFF. In DNA, the CDR3 is TGTGCCAGCAGCTTAGGGCCCTCGGAGGGAGATGAAAAACTGTTTTTT.

The V gene is TRBV11-2, the J gene TRBJ2-5; 9 nucleotides match TRBD2. The junction had 9 bases not matched to a gene; V was cut back by 4 bases and J by 6 bases. The CDR3 has 15 amino acids. Germline-derived CDR1 and CDR2 are SGHAT and FQNNGV. The CDR3 coding sequence is TGTGCCAGCAGCTCTCTAGCGGGAAGGGTAAAGACCCAGTACTTC. Translated, it gives CASSSLAGRVKTQYF. The full variable domain, in which reference TRBV11-2 and TRBJ2-5 provide the parts outside the CDR3, is EAGVAQSPRYKIIEKRQSVAFWCNPISGHATLYWYQQILGQGPKLLIQFQNNGVVDDSQLPKDRFSAERLKGVDSTLKIQPAKLEDSAVYLCASSSLAGRVKTQYFGPGTRLLVL.